This TCR beta chain appears in the sequencing data of a study of cytomegalovirus exposure and HLA in healthy donors. Study-wide points: The tendency of first-cohort TCR clusters to co-occur in the approximately 120 validation repertoires was identified by a subsequent analysis. In vitro work confirmed that a few CMV-associated chains recognize CMV antigens. Among TCR beta chains, those listed as cytomegalovirus-associated numbered 164.

TCRdb keeps only in-frame clones here, not all; method: immunoSEQ multiplex PCR. The table records roughly 200,000 clones, 80% to 85% of them present only once. About this clone: Its specificity is not known.

The study drew the donors from its 120-subject validation cohort, separate from the roughly 700-subject first cohort. Germline assignment: CDR1 MGHRA and CDR2 YSYEKL. V lost 1 base, J lost 0 bases, and 5 bases stayed unmatched. The CDR3 is 16 amino acids. Sequencing was carried out using PBMCs. The sequence came from a woman aged 25 to 39 in good health and CMV-seronegative. This chain joins TRBV4-1 and TRBJ1-1; 7 bases fit TRBD1. The DNA of the CDR3 is TGCGCCAGCAGCCAAGGCCCCGACAGGGTGAACACTGAAGCTTTCTTT. This gives the protein CASSQGPDRVNTEAFF.